The 32 T cell receptor beta chains below were found in one sample sequenced in a study of blood T cell repertoires in COVID-19. Using immunoSEQ multiplex PCR, the repertoire was profiled, and TCRdb retains in-frame clones only, with some absent. This sample has more than 300,000 clones, with 80% to 95% found just once. The sequencing sample was made of PBMCs or T cells enriched from blood (not recorded which). The receptors come from a woman in her 40s who had been exposed to COVID-19.

V and J are TRBV10-3 and TRBJ1-3; D gene uncertain. Germline lookup yields CDR1 ENHRY and CDR2 SYGVKD. CDR3 length equals 12 residues. Trimming shortened V by 3 bases and J by 3 bases, and 3 bases separated the two germline ends. The CDR3 bases are TGTGCCATCAGTGACAGTGGAAACACCATATATTTT. Its protein product is CAISDSGNTIYF.

Concerning this clone: The identical CDR3 is also encoded by other nucleotide sequences in the sample. The J gene is TRBJ1-2, the V gene TRBV12-3 or TRBV12-4; 9 bases map to TRBD1. The trim removed 5 bases at V and 8 bases at J, leaving 6 bases unmatched. The CDR3 runs to 13 residues. As DNA, the CDR3 is TGTGCCAGCAGTCTGGGACAGGGTTACGGCTACACCTTC. Protein product: CASSLGQGYGYTF.

The rearrangement links TRBV20-1 to TRBJ1-6; perhaps TRBD1 as D (6 bases). This CDR3 is built from 11 residues. Per germline, CDR1 DFQATT and CDR2 SNEGSKA (reference sequence). Trimming removed 5 bases at V and 8 bases at J, with 7 bases between. CDR3 in DNA: TGCAGTGCTTACAGGGATTCACCCCTCCACTTT. Translating gives CSAYRDSPLHF.

V gene TRBV7-2 combines with J gene TRBJ2-2; D unresolved. The CDR3 covers 13 residues. The germline V gene has CDR1 SGHTA and CDR2 FQGNSA. Trimming took off 3 bases at V and 7 bases at J, with 9 bases between the two ends. CDR3 bases: TGTGCCAGCAGCTTTGGAGTTGGCGGGGAGCTGTTTTTT. As protein: CASSFGVGGELFF. Complete variable domain (other parts from reference TRBV7-2 and TRBJ2-2): GAGVSQSPSNKVTEKGKDVELRCDPISGHTALYWYRQSLGQGLEFLIYFQGNSAPDKSGLPSDRFSAERTGGSVSTLTIQRTQQEDSAVYLCASSFGVGGELFFGEGSRLTVL.

This rearrangement joins TRBV2 to TRBJ2-5; D possibly corresponds to TRBD1 (5 bases). Trimming shortened V by 6 bases and J by 7 bases, and 12 bases separated the two germline ends. CDR1 and CDR2 from the germline V gene are SNHLY and FYNNEI. This CDR3 contains 12 residues. The CDR3 DNA reads as TGTGCCAGCAGGGTGACAGATGCGACCCAGTACTTC. It is translated as CASRVTDATQYF.

DNA for the CDR3: TGTGCCAGTAGTAACCGCCAGGGGGCGGGGAACTATGGCTACACCTTC. Protein product: CASSNRQGAGNYGYTF. This chain joins TRBV19 and TRBJ1-2, with 8 bases that match TRBD1. The germline gives CDR1 LNHDA, CDR2 SQIVND (reference sequence). The length of the CDR3 is 16 residues. V was pared by 4 bases and J by 2 bases, with 9 bases of the junction left unmatched.

The chain employs TRBV24-1 and TRBJ2-3; D might be TRBD2 (5 bases). The CDR3 runs to 11 residues. Per the germline V gene, CDR1 is KGHDR and CDR2 is SFDVKD. V was shortened by 10 bases and J by 5 bases, with 9 bases between the two germline ends. The CDR3 nucleotides are TGTGCCACGGAACTAGGAGATACGCAGTATTTT. Translated, it gives CATELGDTQYF.

This clone has more than one count but fewer than ten. The V gene is TRBV2, the J gene TRBJ1-3; D not certain. The CDR3 has 14 residues. Trimming took 4 bases from V and 4 from J, leaving 11 bases between them. Germline CDR1 and CDR2: SNHLY and FYNNEI. CDR3 amino acids: CASSVGGRGNTIYF. The CDR3 region has the DNA TGTGCCAGCAGTGTCGGCGGGCGCGGAAACACCATATATTTT.

This clone has only one observation. The chain combines TRBV3-1 (or the pseudogene TRBV3-2) with TRBJ1-5; D is unclear. Germline V gene sequence: CDR1 LGHDT, CDR2 YNNKEL (reference sequence). Trimming removed 6 bases from V and 1 base from J, with 10 bases in between. The CDR3 consists of 14 residues. CDR3 nucleotide sequence: TGTGCCAGCAGTCCCAGTCTGAGCAATCAGCCCCAGCATTTT. It is translated as CASSPSLSNQPQHF.

This clone appeared a single time. This chain connects TRBV9 to TRBJ2-6, with D perhaps matching TRBD1 (6 bases). V was shortened by 3 bases and J by 12 bases, with 19 bases between the two germline ends. Germline loops: CDR1 SGDLS, CDR2 YYNGEE. The CDR3 contains 15 residues. The CDR3, as DNA: TGTGCCAGCAGCGCCCGCCTGGACAGTTGGTCCGTCCTGACTTTC. Its translation is CASSARLDSWSVLTF.

The chain recombines TRBV5-5 with TRBJ1-2; 10 positions agree with TRBD1. V lost 3 bases, J lost 6 bases, and 2 bases stayed unmatched. The CDR3 runs 13 residues. Germline V gene sequence: CDR1 SGHKS, CDR2 YYEKEE (reference sequence). The CDR3 is CASSSTGGNGYTF. The CDR3 DNA reads TGTGCCAGCAGCTCGACAGGGGGCAATGGCTACACCTTC. The full variable domain, with the rest looked up from reference TRBV5-5 and TRBJ1-2, is DAGVTQSPTHLIKTRGQQVTLRCSPISGHKSVSWYQQVLGQGPQFIFQYYEKEERGRGNFPDRFSARQFPNYSSELNVNALLLGDSALYLCASSSTGGNGYTFGSGTRLTVV.

The chain couples TRBV5-8 to TRBJ1-1, with D unresolved. The CDR3 extends over 16 amino acids. Trimming shortened V by 0 bases and J by 7 bases, and 19 bases separated the two germline ends. CDR1 and CDR2 (germline): SGHTS, YDEGEE. The CDR3 spells CASSLGANVWVGEAFF. As DNA, the CDR3 is TGTGCCAGCAGCTTGGGGGCAAATGTATGGGTGGGTGAAGCTTTCTTT.

The CDR3 reads CASSIIIDPGRRSNQPQHF. The CDR3 bases are TGTGCCAGTAGTATAATCATCGATCCGGGGAGGAGGAGCAATCAGCCCCAGCATTTT. J is TRBJ1-5 and V is TRBV19, with D unresolved. V was shortened by 2 bases and J by 1 base, with 21 bases between the two germline ends. CDR3 size: 19 residues. CDR1 and CDR2 from the germline V gene are LNHDA and SQIVND (reference sequence).

This clone was observed once. The chain couples TRBV7-9 to TRBJ1-2; a possible D gene is TRBD1 (5 bases). CDR3 length equals 13 residues. The ends were cut back, 10 bases at V and 4 bases at J, with 16 bases in the middle. CDR1 SEHNR and CDR2 FQNEAQ come from the germline V gene (reference sequence). CDR3: CATTGQGSYGYTF. CDR3 sequence (DNA): TGTGCCACCACTGGGCAGGGAAGCTATGGCTACACCTTC.

There are a few counts of this clone. This chain uses TRBV10-1 with TRBJ1-1; 8 bases align to TRBD1. The CDR3 length is 15 residues. V gave up 4 bases and J gave up 1 base; unmatched junction bases: 5. Germline V gene lookup returns CDR1 WNHNN and CDR2 SYGVQD (reference sequence). The CDR3 DNA reads as TGCGCCAGCAGTGGGGACAGGCTTGAGAACACTGAAGCTTTCTTT. Protein: CASSGDRLENTEAFF.

This chain uses TRBV25-1 with TRBJ2-4; possibly TRBD2 for D (7 bases). Germline values: CDR1 MGHDK, CDR2 SYGVNS. The length of the CDR3 is 14 residues. Trimming took off 3 bases at V and 6 bases at J, with 12 bases between the two ends. CDR3 loop: CASSEQGRGNIQYF. As DNA, the CDR3 is TGTGCCAGCAGTGAGCAGGGGAGGGGAAACATTCAGTACTTC. Complete variable domain (other parts from reference TRBV25-1 and TRBJ2-4): EADIYQTPRYLVIGTGKKITLECSQTMGHDKMYWYQQDPGMELHLIHYSYGVNSTEKGDLSSESTVSRIRTEHFPLTLESARPSHTSQYLCASSEQGRGNIQYFGAGTRLSVL.

The rearrangement links TRBV2 to TRBJ1-2, with TRBD1 identical over 8 bases. Germline V gene data show CDR1 as SNHLY and CDR2 as FYNNEI. Trimming removed 4 bases from V and 2 bases from J; junction bases left unmatched: 6. This CDR3 spans 15 amino acids. The DNA of the CDR3 is TGTGCCAGCAGTGTAGGAGACAGGGGAAACTATGGCTACACCTTC. Amino acid sequence: CASSVGDRGNYGYTF.

The rearrangement joins TRBV11-3 to TRBJ1-3; possible D gene TRBD1, 5 bases. The germline gives CDR1 SGHNT, CDR2 YENEEA. V dropped 4 bases and J dropped 5 bases, with 18 bases sitting between them. The CDR3 length is 16 residues. The CDR3 DNA sequence: TGTGCCAGCAGCTCCCCCCCCGGCAGGGTAAGAAACACCATATATTTT. Translation: CASSSPPGRVRNTIYF. Drawing the rest from reference TRBV11-3 and TRBJ1-3, the complete variable domain is EAGVVQSPRYKIIEKKQPVAFWCNPISGHNTLYWYLQNLGQGPELLIRYENEEAVDDSQLPKDRFSAERLKGVDSTLKIQPAELGDSAVYLCASSSPPGRVRNTIYFGEGSWLTVV.

The genes are TRBV3-1 (or the pseudogene TRBV3-2) and TRBJ1-1; no firm D call. Germline-derived CDR1 and CDR2 are LGHDT and YNNKEL (reference sequence). The CDR3 has 11 residues. The V end lost 4 bases, the J end lost 4 bases, and 4 bases lay between the germline ends. CDR3 protein: CASSRGTEAFF. The CDR3 nucleotides are TGTGCCAGCAGCCGAGGCACTGAAGCTTTCTTT.

This clone appeared once. The chain employs TRBV19 and TRBJ1-2; 7 nucleotides match TRBD1. From germline, CDR1 is LNHDA and CDR2 SQIVND (reference sequence). The length of the CDR3 is 15 residues. The ends lost 5 bases at V and 2 bases at J; junction bases unmatched: 8. This CDR3 is CASSPYSTGNYGYTF. The CDR3 DNA reads as TGTGCCAGTAGTCCTTATTCGACAGGGAACTATGGCTACACCTTC.

The genes are TRBV19 and TRBJ1-2, with a weak D call TRBD1 (5 bases). Trimming cost V 0 bases and J 7 bases, with 9 bases left between them. CDR3 length: 13 residues. The germline V gene has CDR1 LNHDA and CDR2 SQIVND (reference sequence). The CDR3: CASSIDKGVGYTF. The CDR3 DNA sequence: TGTGCCAGTAGTATAGATAAAGGGGTTGGCTACACCTTC. Full variable domain (outside the CDR3, taken from reference TRBV19 and TRBJ1-2): DGGITQSPKYLFRKEGQNVTLSCEQNLNHDAMYWYRQDPGQGLRLIYYSQIVNDFQKGDIAEGYSVSREKKESFPLTVTSAQKNPTAFYLCASSIDKGVGYTFGSGTRLTVV.

The chain couples TRBV18 to TRBJ1-2; TRBD1 aligns across 11 bases. V lost 4 bases to trimming and J lost 8 bases; unmatched junction nucleotides: 12. Germline-derived CDR1 and CDR2 are KGHSH and LQKENI. The CDR3 spans 16 residues. CDR3 nucleotides: TGTGCCAGCTCACTCCCGGGACAGGGGGTTTCTGCAGGCTACACCTTC. As protein: CASSLPGQGVSAGYTF.

In DNA, the CDR3 is TGTGCCAGCAGCTTCGACGGGAGGTTGGGAAGCTCCTACGAGCAGTACTTC. Its protein is CASSFDGRLGSSYEQYF. The chain recombines TRBV7-2 with TRBJ2-7, with 7 nucleotides matching TRBD2. The junction had 11 bases not matched to a gene; V was cut back by 3 bases and J by 0 bases. This CDR3 is 17 amino acids long. The germline CDR1 and CDR2 sequences are SGHTA and FQGNSA.

The J gene is TRBJ1-2, the V gene TRBV29-1; 11 bases map to TRBD1. CDR3 length: 15 amino acids. Trimming removed 7 bases from V and 6 bases from J; junction bases left unmatched: 13. The germline CDR1 and CDR2 sequences are SQVTM and ANQGSEA. CDR3 DNA: TGCAGCGCGCCGGGACAGGGGGTCCCCGGAAATGGCTACACCTTC. Its translation is CSAPGQGVPGNGYTF. Drawing the rest from reference TRBV29-1 and TRBJ1-2, the complete variable domain is SAVISQKPSRDICQRGTSLTIQCQVDSQVTMMFWYRQQPGQSLTLIATANQGSEATYESGFVIDKFPISRPNLTFSTLTVSNMSPEDSSIYLCSAPGQGVPGNGYTFGSGTRLTVV.

J is TRBJ1-2 and V is TRBV10-3; TRBD1 matches at 12 bases. J was trimmed by 6 bases and V by 7 bases; bases with no gene match: 9. The CDR3 is 15 residues long. Germline-derived CDR1 and CDR2 are ENHRY and SYGVKD. The DNA of the CDR3 is TGTGCCATCAAGGGACAGGGGGCCCCACAGGATGGCTACACCTTC. The encoded protein is CAIKGQGAPQDGYTF.

This clone was seen a single time. V and J are TRBV19 and TRBJ2-5; 7 bases map to TRBD1. This CDR3 comprises 15 residues. Germline lookup yields CDR1 LNHDA and CDR2 SQIVND (reference sequence). J was trimmed by 2 bases and V by 6 bases; bases with no gene match: 9. The CDR3 loop is CASRNRGGEQETQYF. The CDR3 DNA follows: TGTGCCAGTAGGAACAGGGGTGGGGAACAAGAGACCCAGTACTTC.

This clone was counted a single time. V is TRBV5-1 and J is TRBJ2-5; 11 bases agree with TRBD2. V trimming: 3 bases; J trimming: 1 base; junction bases outside the gene matches: 8. Germline V CDR1 and CDR2: SGHRS, YFSETQ. The CDR3 is 17 amino acids. The DNA for the CDR3 is TGCGCCAGCAGCTCCTTTGGGACTAGCGGTGGCCAAGAGACCCAGTACTTC. As protein: CASSSFGTSGGQETQYF.

V and J are TRBV10-3 and TRBJ1-1, with D possibly TRBD1 on 6 matching bases. The germline V gene encodes CDR1 ENHRY and CDR2 SYGVKD. Trimming removed 6 bases at V and 1 base at J, with 9 bases between. The CDR3 has 13 amino acids. The CDR3 DNA follows: TGTGCCATCAGAGGGGGTACGAACACTGAAGCTTTCTTT. Its protein is CAIRGGTNTEAFF.

This sequence joins TRBV19 and TRBJ1-3, with a tentative D call TRBD1 (6 bases). This CDR3 has 13 amino acids. Germline assignment: CDR1 LNHDA and CDR2 SQIVND (reference sequence). V lost 7 bases, J lost 2 bases, and 9 bases lay in between. The CDR3 region is CASTRGPGNTIYF. The CDR3 region has the DNA TGTGCCAGTACGCGGGGGCCTGGAAACACCATATATTTT.

The rearrangement joins TRBV5-5 to TRBJ2-7, with no clear D. The CDR3 consists of 15 residues. Germline V gene data show CDR1 as SGHKS and CDR2 as YYEKEE (reference sequence). Trimming left V 2 bases short and J 1 base short, with 13 bases between. The CDR3 reads CASSFSGYGSYEQYF. The DNA of the CDR3 is TGTGCCAGCAGCTTTTCGGGTTATGGTTCCTACGAGCAGTACTTC.

The chain carries TRBV5-1 and TRBJ2-1; 10 bases are shared with TRBD2. The CDR3 totals 17 residues. V was pared by 4 bases and J by 3 bases, with 10 bases of the junction left unmatched. Germline V gene data show CDR1 as SGHRS and CDR2 as YFSETQ. CDR3 amino acids: CASSPGNSGGNYNEQFF. For the CDR3, the DNA is TGCGCCAGCAGCCCTGGTAATAGCGGGGGGAACTACAATGAGCAGTTCTTC.

The chain carries TRBV6-1 and TRBJ1-1; D ambiguous. Germline CDR1 reads MNHNS; CDR2 reads SASEGT. V lost 3 bases and J lost 6, with 11 bases in between. CDR3 length: 13 residues. CDR3 in DNA: TGTGCCAGCAGTGAGAACAACCTAGCTGAAGCTTTCTTT. Its translation: CASSENNLAEAFF.